The TCR beta chain under discussion was sequenced for a study of T cell clonality in common variable immunodeficiency. CDR1 and CDR2 (germline): LNHDA, SQIVND (reference sequence). The germline V and J ends were trimmed by 2 bases and 6 bases, with 10 bases remaining between them. The CDR3 has 13 amino acids. The method was immunoSEQ multiplex PCR; TCRdb's version includes in-frame clones alone and lacks a portion of them. The data show 25,000 to 35,000 clones, with none appearing a single time. Study observations and caveats: Fewer deletions and N-nucleotide insertions were reportedly seen in common variable immunodeficiency TCR beta sequences.

In regard to this clone: As yet, its antigen is unknown. The read ends 3 residues before the CDR3 terminus; that terminus is restored from the germline J gene.

The chain combines TRBV19 with TRBJ1-1; perhaps TRBD1 as D (6 bases). This clonotype was obtained from a human donor with common variable immunodeficiency. Sequenced: peripheral blood mononuclear cells. The CDR3 region is CASSISQGSEAFF. CDR3 bases read: TGTGCCAGTAGTATAAGCCAGGGGTCTGAA.